Listed here are 15 T cell receptor beta chains from one sample, sequenced in a study of cytomegalovirus exposure and HLA in healthy donors. With 60 Vbeta and 13 Jbeta primers, the PCR was carried out. Assay used: immunoSEQ multiplex PCR; TCRdb lists only in-frame clones, some missing. Of 85,000 to 100,000 clones listed, approximately 90% were seen once; the top ten hold around 2.5%. Input material: PBMCs. These receptor sequences come from a man aged 18 to 35 in good health and CMV-seronegative.

The rearrangement joins TRBV2 to TRBJ1-4; TRBD1 is a possible D gene (6 bases). Trimming took off 6 bases at V and 12 bases at J, with 17 bases between the two ends. Germline V gene lookup returns CDR1 SNHLY and CDR2 FYNNEI. The CDR3 length is 13 residues. The DNA for the CDR3 is TGTGCCAGCAGCTCCGGGGGGGCTGCGCAACTGTTTTTT. Encoded protein: CASSSGGAAQLFF.

This chain connects TRBV15 to TRBJ2-1; no definite D call. Germline assignment: CDR1 LNHNV and CDR2 YYDKDF (reference sequence). Trimming pared 7 bases from V and 0 bases from J, leaving 13 bases between. This CDR3 has 15 residues. The CDR3 DNA reads as TGTGCCACCATGTCCTACGAAAGCTCCTACAATGAGCAGTTCTTC. This translates into CATMSYESSYNEQFF.

In its sample, this clone was seen once. This chain links TRBV7-2 with TRBJ2-1; tentatively, D is TRBD1 (6 bases). CDR3 size: 16 residues. Germline V gene data show CDR1 as SGHTA and CDR2 as FQGNSA. The V and J ends lost 2 bases and 0 bases respectively, with 11 bases between them. The DNA for the CDR3 is TGTGCCAGCAGCTTATCCCAGGGGAGCTCCTACAATGAGCAGTTCTTC. It is translated as CASSLSQGSSYNEQFF. Together with reference TRBV7-2 and TRBJ2-1, the CDR3 gives the full variable domain: GAGVSQSPSNKVTEKGKDVELRCDPISGHTALYWYRQSLGQGLEFLIYFQGNSAPDKSGLPSDRFSAERTGGSVSTLTIQRTQQEDSAVYLCASSLSQGSSYNEQFFGPGTRLTVL.

This clone occurred once. The gene calls are TRBV9 and TRBJ2-5; 13 bases are a match to TRBD2. This CDR3 has 20 amino acids. From germline, CDR1 is SGDLS and CDR2 YYNGEE. The trim removed 3 bases at V and 5 bases at J, leaving 19 bases unmatched. CDR3 bases: TGTGCCAGCAGCGCTAGGGGACTAGCGGGACCGGGCTCTTCTTTCGAGACCCAGTACTTC. Translated: CASSARGLAGPGSSFETQYF.

The V call is TRBV7-9, the J call TRBJ2-5; 9 bases are shared with TRBD1. The CDR3 is made up of 18 amino acids. V lost 4 bases to trimming and J lost 5 bases; unmatched junction nucleotides: 17. Germline loops: CDR1 SEHNR, CDR2 FQNEAQ (reference sequence). CDR3 sequence: CASSSPGQGSVHRETQYF. In DNA, the CDR3 is TGTGCCAGCAGCTCCCCGGGACAGGGTTCCGTTCATCGGGAGACCCAGTACTTC.

This chain connects TRBV28 to TRBJ2-5; tentatively, D is TRBD2 (7 bases). Per the germline V gene, CDR1 is MDHEN and CDR2 is SYDVKM. There are 15 residues in the CDR3. Trimming took off 1 base at V and 4 bases at J, with 13 bases between the two ends. CDR3 DNA: TGTGCCAGCAGTTTATATCGGGGGGCTATAGAGACCCAGTACTTC. Translated: CASSLYRGAIETQYF.

The gene calls are TRBV28 and TRBJ2-7, with TRBD1 as a possible D gene (5 bases). CDR1 MDHEN and CDR2 SYDVKM come from the germline V gene. V lost 7 bases to trimming and J lost 3 bases, with 19 bases between them. The CDR3 runs 15 residues. The CDR3 DNA reads TGTGCCAGCACCGCCCCGGTCGGGCAGGGCTACGAGCAGTACTTC. The encoded protein is CASTAPVGQGYEQYF. Full variable domain (outside the CDR3, taken from reference TRBV28 and TRBJ2-7): DVKVTQSSRYLVKRTGEKVFLECVQDMDHENMFWYRQDPGLGLRLIYFSYDVKMKEKGDIPEGYSVSREKKERFSLILESASTNQTSMYLCASTAPVGQGYEQYFGPGTRLTVT.

The rearrangement uses TRBV6-1 and TRBJ2-1, with D possibly TRBD2 on 6 matching bases. Deletions cut 8 bases from V and 5 bases from J, with 19 bases between. Germline lookup yields CDR1 MNHNS and CDR2 SASEGT. The CDR3 runs to 15 residues. CDR3 bases: TGTGCCAGCCAGATAGGCTGGGACTCAGACAATGAGCAGTTCTTC. Protein sequence: CASQIGWDSDNEQFF.

This clone has only a few counts. The chain recombines TRBV5-1 with TRBJ1-1, with 7 bases aligning to TRBD1. CDR3 length: 15 amino acids. V trimming: 0 bases; J trimming: 2 bases; junction bases outside the gene matches: 4. Per germline, CDR1 SGHRS and CDR2 YFSETQ. CDR3 nucleotides: TGCGCCAGCAGCTTGGGGGGGACAGTCAACACTGAAGCTTTCTTT. Translation gives CASSLGGTVNTEAFF.

This chain links TRBV7-2 with TRBJ1-4; D call uncertain. CDR1 is SGHTA, CDR2 FQGNSA, per germline. The CDR3 is 16 residues long. V lost 5 bases, J lost 13 bases, and 26 bases lay in between. CDR3 nucleotides: TGTGCCAGCAGCACCTCGGGTTTGGTGGCCCGCGGTGGACTGTTTTTT. Amino acids: CASSTSGLVARGGLFF. Full variable domain (remainder filled in from reference TRBV7-2 and TRBJ1-4): GAGVSQSPSNKVTEKGKDVELRCDPISGHTALYWYRQSLGQGLEFLIYFQGNSAPDKSGLPSDRFSAERTGGSVSTLTIQRTQQEDSAVYLCASSTSGLVARGGLFFGSGTQLSVL.

The genes are TRBV5-6 and TRBJ2-7, with 7 bases identical to TRBD2. The CDR3 runs to 14 residues. V lost 4 bases, J lost 2 bases, and 6 bases stayed unmatched. In germline, CDR1 is SGHDT, CDR2 YYEEEE. As DNA, the CDR3 is TGTGCCAGCAGCAAGGGGACTATTGCCTACGAGCAGTACTTC. Its translation is CASSKGTIAYEQYF. Drawing the rest from reference TRBV5-6 and TRBJ2-7, the complete variable domain is DAGVTQSPTHLIKTRGQQVTLRCSPKSGHDTVSWYQQALGQGPQFIFQYYEEEERQRGNFPDRFSGHQFPNYSSELNVNALLLGDSALYLCASSKGTIAYEQYFGPGTRLTVT.

Concerning this clone: The junction does not match germline at one end; this may be a read error. The chain combines TRBV9 with TRBJ2-3, with a tentative D call TRBD2 (6 bases). CDR1 is SGDLS and CDR2 is YYNGEE in the germline V gene. This CDR3 contains 15 residues. CDR3 sequence (DNA): TGTGCCAGCAGCGTAGGTATTAGCGGCACATATACGCAGTATTTT. Encoded protein: CASSVGISGTYTQYF.

The chain combines TRBV7-9 with TRBJ2-5, with no clear D. Germline V CDR1 and CDR2: SEHNR, FQNEAQ (reference sequence). Trimming shortened V by 1 base and J by 1 base, and 10 bases separated the two germline ends. The CDR3 is 15 amino acids. CDR3 loop: CASSLESPIQETQYF. CDR3 coding DNA: TGTGCCAGCAGCTTAGAATCGCCTATCCAAGAGACCCAGTACTTC. Drawing the rest from reference TRBV7-9 and TRBJ2-5, the complete variable domain is DTGVSQNPRHKITKRGQNVTFRCDPISEHNRLYWYRQTLGQGPEFLTYFQNEAQLEKSRLLSDRFSAERPKGSFSTLEIQRTEQGDSAMYLCASSLESPIQETQYFGPGTRLLVL.

The chain combines TRBV5-4 with TRBJ1-2; 8 bases align to TRBD1. Germline values: CDR1 SGHNT, CDR2 YYREEE (reference sequence). The trim removed 4 bases at V and 0 bases at J, leaving 8 bases unmatched. CDR3 length equals 16 residues. The CDR3 is CASSRQLTGANYGYTF. Here the CDR3 DNA reads TGTGCCAGCAGCCGTCAACTGACAGGGGCTAACTATGGCTACACCTTC.

The chain uses TRBV29-1 and TRBJ2-1; D may be TRBD1 (6 bases). Germline loops: CDR1 SQVTM, CDR2 ANQGSEA. The V and J ends lost 7 bases and 12 bases respectively, with 16 bases between them. This CDR3 comprises 11 residues. The CDR3 loop is CSGGHSGAQFF. The CDR3 bases are TGCAGCGGGGGACATTCCGGGGCGCAGTTCTTC.